This T cell receptor (beta chain) derives from a study of cytomegalovirus exposure and HLA in healthy donors. In the PCR, 60 Vbeta and 13 Jbeta primers were used. Sequencing used immunoSEQ multiplex PCR; TCRdb keeps in-frame clones, though not all of them. Of some 140,000 clones in the sample, around three quarters were seen once. V was trimmed by 1 base and J by 2 bases, leaving 12 bases between them. The CDR3 loop spans 15 amino acids. Germline-derived CDR1 and CDR2 are LGHNT and FRNRAP. Sequenced: PBMCs. The origin of this receptor is a woman aged 35 to 49 in good health and CMV-seronegative. The genes are TRBV12-5 and TRBJ2-7, with D possibly TRBD1 on 5 matching bases. CDR3 coding DNA: TGTGCTAGTGGTTTGGGATCTGGACAAACCTACGAGCAGTACTTC. Amino acids: CASGLGSGQTYEQYF.